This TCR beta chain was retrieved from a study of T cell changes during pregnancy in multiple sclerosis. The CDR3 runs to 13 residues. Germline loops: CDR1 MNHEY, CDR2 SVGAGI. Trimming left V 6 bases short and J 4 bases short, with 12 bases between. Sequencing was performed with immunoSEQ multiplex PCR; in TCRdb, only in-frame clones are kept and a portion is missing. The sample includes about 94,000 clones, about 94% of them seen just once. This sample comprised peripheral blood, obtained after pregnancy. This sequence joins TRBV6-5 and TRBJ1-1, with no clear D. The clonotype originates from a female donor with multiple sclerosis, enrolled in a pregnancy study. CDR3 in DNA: TGTGCCAGCAGGGTTGTGGGGAGCACTGAAGCTTTCTTT. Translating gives CASRVVGSTEAFF.